This T cell receptor beta chain was sequenced during a study of vaccination effects on CD4 cells after COVID-19. Across the whole study: Samples that were drawn after vaccination came a median of 72 days after the second dose.

The germline V gene encodes CDR1 SGDLS and CDR2 YYNGEE. V shed 0 bases and J shed 4 bases, with 11 bases lying between them. The CDR3 is 15 amino acids. Produced via immunoSEQ multiplex PCR; TCRdb's table is partial and in-frame only. The sample holds more than 55,000 clones, around four fifths seen once. Following culture for ten to eleven days, CD4+ T cells were isolated. Two doses of either BNT162b2 or mRNA-1273 were given to each participant. Nucleocapsid antibodies stayed negative before and after vaccination, showing no earlier SARS-CoV-2 infection. This clone came up once. Its antigen is not known.

Sample: CD4+ T cells from PBMCs cultured without peptide, taken after COVID-19 vaccination. The rearrangement links TRBV9 to TRBJ2-1; D unresolved. The sequence was collected from a human donor who received a COVID-19 vaccine. The CDR3 spells CASSVGGNGYNEQFF. The CDR3 DNA reads TGTGCCAGCAGCGTAGGGGGTAATGGATACAATGAGCAGTTCTTC.